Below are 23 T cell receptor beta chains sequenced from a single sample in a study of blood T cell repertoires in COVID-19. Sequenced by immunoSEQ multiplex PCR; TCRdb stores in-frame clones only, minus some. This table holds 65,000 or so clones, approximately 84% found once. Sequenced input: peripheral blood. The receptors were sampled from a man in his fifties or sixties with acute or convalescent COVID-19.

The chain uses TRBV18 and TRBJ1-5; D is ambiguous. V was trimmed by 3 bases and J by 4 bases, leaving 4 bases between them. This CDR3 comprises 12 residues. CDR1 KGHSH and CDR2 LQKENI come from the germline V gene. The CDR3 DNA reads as TGTGCCAGCTCACCCGGGAATCAGCCCCAGCATTTT. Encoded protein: CASSPGNQPQHF.

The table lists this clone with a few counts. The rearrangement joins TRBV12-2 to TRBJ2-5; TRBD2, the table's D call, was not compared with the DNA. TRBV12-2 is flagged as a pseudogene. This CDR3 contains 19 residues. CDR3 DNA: TGTGCAAGTCGCTTAGTCTTCCATGCTAGCGGGGGCCGTGTGGAGACCCAGTACTTC. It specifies CASRLVFHASGGRVETQYF.

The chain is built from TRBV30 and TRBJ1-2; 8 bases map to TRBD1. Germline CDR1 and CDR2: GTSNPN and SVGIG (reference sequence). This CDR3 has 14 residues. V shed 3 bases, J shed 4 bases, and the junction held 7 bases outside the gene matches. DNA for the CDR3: TGTGCCTGGAGATTATTCGGGACAGGCTATGGCTACACCTTC. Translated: CAWRLFGTGYGYTF.

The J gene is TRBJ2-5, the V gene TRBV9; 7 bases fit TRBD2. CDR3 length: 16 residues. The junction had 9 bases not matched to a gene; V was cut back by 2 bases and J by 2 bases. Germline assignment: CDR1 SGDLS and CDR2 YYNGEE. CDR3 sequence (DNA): TGTGCCAGCAGCGTCGGGGCGGGGGACTTTCAAGAGACCCAGTACTTC. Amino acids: CASSVGAGDFQETQYF.

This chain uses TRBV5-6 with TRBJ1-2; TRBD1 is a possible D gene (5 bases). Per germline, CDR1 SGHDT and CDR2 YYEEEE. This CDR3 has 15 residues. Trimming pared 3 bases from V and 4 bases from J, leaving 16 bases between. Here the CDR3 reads CASSSLRGSRYGYTF. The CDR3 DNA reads TGTGCCAGCAGCTCCCTCCGGGGGAGCCGCTATGGCTACACCTTC. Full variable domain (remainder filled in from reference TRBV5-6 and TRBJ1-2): DAGVTQSPTHLIKTRGQQVTLRCSPKSGHDTVSWYQQALGQGPQFIFQYYEEEERQRGNFPDRFSGHQFPNYSSELNVNALLLGDSALYLCASSSLRGSRYGYTFGSGTRLTVV.

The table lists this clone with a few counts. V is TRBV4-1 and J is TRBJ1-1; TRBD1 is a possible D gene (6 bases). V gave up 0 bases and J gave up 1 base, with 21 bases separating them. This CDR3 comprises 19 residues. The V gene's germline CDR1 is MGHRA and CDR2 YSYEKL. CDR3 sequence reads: CASSQDTLRGKRANTEAFF. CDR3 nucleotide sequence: TGCGCCAGCAGCCAAGATACCCTTAGGGGGAAAAGGGCGAACACTGAAGCTTTCTTT.

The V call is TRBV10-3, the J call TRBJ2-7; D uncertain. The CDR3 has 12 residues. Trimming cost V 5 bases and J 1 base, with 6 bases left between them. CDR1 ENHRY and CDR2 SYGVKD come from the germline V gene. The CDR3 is CAISPGSYEQYF. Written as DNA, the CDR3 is TGTGCCATCAGTCCCGGGTCCTACGAGCAGTACTTC.

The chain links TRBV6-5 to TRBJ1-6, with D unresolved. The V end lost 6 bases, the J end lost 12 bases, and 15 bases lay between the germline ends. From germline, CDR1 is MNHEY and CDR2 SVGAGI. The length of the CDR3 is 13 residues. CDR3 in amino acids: CASSRRVVEPLHF. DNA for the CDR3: TGTGCCAGCAGCCGACGGGTTGTTGAACCCCTCCACTTT.

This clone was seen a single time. The CDR3 sequence is CASSLLTGSNEQFF. CDR3 nucleotide sequence: TGTGCCAGCAGTTTATTGACAGGCTCCAATGAGCAGTTCTTC. The J gene is TRBJ2-1, the V gene TRBV28; tentatively, D is TRBD1 (6 bases). The germline CDR1 and CDR2 sequences are MDHEN and SYDVKM. The V gene lost 1 base and the J gene lost 6 bases, with 10 bases spanning the gap. The CDR3 sequence is 14 residues long.

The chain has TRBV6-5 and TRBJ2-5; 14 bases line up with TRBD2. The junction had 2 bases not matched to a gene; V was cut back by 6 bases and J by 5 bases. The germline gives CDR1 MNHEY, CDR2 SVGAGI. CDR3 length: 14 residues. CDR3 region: CASRRLAGGETQYF. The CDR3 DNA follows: TGTGCCAGCAGGAGACTAGCGGGGGGGGAGACCCAGTACTTC.

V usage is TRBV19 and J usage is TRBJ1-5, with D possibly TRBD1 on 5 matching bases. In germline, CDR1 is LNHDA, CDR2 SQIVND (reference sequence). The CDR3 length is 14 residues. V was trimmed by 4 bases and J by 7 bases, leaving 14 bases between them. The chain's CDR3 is CASSRGSEGQPQHF. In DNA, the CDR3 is TGTGCCAGTAGTAGGGGGTCGGAGGGACAGCCCCAGCATTTT.

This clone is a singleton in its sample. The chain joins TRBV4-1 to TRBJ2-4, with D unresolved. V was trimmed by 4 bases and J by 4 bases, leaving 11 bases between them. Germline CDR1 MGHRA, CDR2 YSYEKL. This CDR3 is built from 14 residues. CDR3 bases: TGCGCCAGCAGCCCGAGCCTTGCTAAAAACATTCAGTACTTC. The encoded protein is CASSPSLAKNIQYF.

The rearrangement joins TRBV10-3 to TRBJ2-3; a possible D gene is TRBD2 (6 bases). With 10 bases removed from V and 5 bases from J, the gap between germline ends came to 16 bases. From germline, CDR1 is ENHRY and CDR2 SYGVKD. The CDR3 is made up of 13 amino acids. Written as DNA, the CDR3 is TGTGCCAGCACCCCGGGGGATGAAGATACGCAGTATTTT. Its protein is CASTPGDEDTQYF.

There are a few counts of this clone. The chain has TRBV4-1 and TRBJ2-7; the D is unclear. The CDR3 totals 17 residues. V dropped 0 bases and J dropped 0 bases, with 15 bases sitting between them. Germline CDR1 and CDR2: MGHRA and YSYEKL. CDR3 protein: CASSQDAPSRRSYEQYF. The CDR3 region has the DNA TGCGCCAGCAGCCAAGATGCCCCCTCGAGGCGCTCCTACGAGCAGTACTTC.

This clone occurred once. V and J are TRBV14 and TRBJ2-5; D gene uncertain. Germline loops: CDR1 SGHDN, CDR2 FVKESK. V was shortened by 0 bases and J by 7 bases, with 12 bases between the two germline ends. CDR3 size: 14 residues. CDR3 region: CASSQDQPPGTQYF. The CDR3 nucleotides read TGTGCCAGCAGCCAAGATCAGCCTCCGGGGACCCAGTACTTC.

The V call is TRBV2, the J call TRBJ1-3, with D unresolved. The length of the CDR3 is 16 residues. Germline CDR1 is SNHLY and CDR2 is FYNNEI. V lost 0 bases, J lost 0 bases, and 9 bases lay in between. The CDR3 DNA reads TGTGCCAGCAGTGAAGCGCCCGGGAGCTCTGGAAACACCATATATTTT. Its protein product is CASSEAPGSSGNTIYF.

CDR3 loop: CAIPNAGGTQYF. CDR3 in DNA: TGTGCCATCCCTAACGCCGGCGGGACCCAGTACTTC. This rearrangement joins TRBV2 to TRBJ2-5; no clear D. V lost 10 bases, J lost 7 bases, and 16 bases lay in between. The germline gives CDR1 SNHLY, CDR2 FYNNEI. This CDR3 spans 12 amino acids.

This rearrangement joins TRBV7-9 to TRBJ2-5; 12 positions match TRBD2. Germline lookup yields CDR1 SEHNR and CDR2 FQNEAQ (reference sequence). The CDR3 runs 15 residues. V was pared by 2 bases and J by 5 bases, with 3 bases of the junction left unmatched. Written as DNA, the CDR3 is TGTGCCAGCAGCTTAACCGGGACTAGCGGGGAGACCCAGTACTTC. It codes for CASSLTGTSGETQYF. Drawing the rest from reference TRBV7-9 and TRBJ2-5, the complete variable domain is DTGVSQNPRHKITKRGQNVTFRCDPISEHNRLYWYRQTLGQGPEFLTYFQNEAQLEKSRLLSDRFSAERPKGSFSTLEIQRTEQGDSAMYLCASSLTGTSGETQYFGPGTRLLVL.

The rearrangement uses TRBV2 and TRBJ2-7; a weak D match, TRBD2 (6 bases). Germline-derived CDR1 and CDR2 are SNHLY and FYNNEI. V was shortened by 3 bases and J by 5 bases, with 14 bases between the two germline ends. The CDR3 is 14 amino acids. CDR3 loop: CASSETPTSNEQYF. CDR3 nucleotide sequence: TGTGCCAGCAGTGAGACCCCTACTAGCAACGAGCAGTACTTC.

The CDR3 coding sequence is TGTGCCAGCAGTGAAGCAAAGAGAGATTCACCCCTCCACTTT. This codes for CASSEAKRDSPLHF. J is TRBJ1-6 and V is TRBV6-1, with D hard to call. CDR1 MNHNS and CDR2 SASEGT come from the germline V gene. V was cut by 0 bases and J by 8 bases, with 8 bases left in between. The CDR3 has 14 residues.

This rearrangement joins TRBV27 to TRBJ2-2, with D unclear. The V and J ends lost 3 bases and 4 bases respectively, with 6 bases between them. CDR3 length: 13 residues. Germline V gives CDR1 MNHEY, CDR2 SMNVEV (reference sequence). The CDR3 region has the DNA TGTGCCAGCAGTTTCGGTGGCACCGGGGAGCTGTTTTTT. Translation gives CASSFGGTGELFF.

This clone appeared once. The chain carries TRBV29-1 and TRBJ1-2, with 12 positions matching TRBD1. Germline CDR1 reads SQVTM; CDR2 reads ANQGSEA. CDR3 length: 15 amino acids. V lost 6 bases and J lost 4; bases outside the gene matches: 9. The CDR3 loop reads CSVHSGQGAVYGYTF. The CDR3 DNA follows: TGCAGCGTCCACTCGGGACAGGGGGCGGTCTATGGCTACACCTTC. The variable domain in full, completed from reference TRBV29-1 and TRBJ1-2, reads SAVISQKPSRDICQRGTSLTIQCQVDSQVTMMFWYRQQPGQSLTLIATANQGSEATYESGFVIDKFPISRPNLTFSTLTVSNMSPEDSSIYLCSVHSGQGAVYGYTFGSGTRLTVV.

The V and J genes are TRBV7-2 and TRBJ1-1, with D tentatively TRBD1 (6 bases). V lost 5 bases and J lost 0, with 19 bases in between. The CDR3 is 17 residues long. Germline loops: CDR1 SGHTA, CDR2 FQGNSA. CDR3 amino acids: CASSQGTNTGLNTEAFF. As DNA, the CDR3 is TGTGCCAGCAGCCAAGGCACGAATACAGGGCTGAACACTGAAGCTTTCTTT. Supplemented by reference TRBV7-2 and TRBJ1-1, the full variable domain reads GAGVSQSPSNKVTEKGKDVELRCDPISGHTALYWYRQSLGQGLEFLIYFQGNSAPDKSGLPSDRFSAERTGGSVSTLTIQRTQQEDSAVYLCASSQGTNTGLNTEAFFGQGTRLTVV.